Sequencing of this T cell receptor beta chain was carried out in a study of shared clonotypes between healthy human individuals. There are a few counts of this clone. CDR3 length: 13 amino acids. The V and J ends lost 2 bases and 3 bases respectively, with 10 bases between them. The germline V gene encodes CDR1 GTSNPN and CDR2 SVGIG (reference sequence). TCRdb keeps only in-frame clones here, not all; method: immunoSEQ multiplex PCR. Of 2,500,000 or so clones listed, more than 85% are singletons. This sequence joins TRBV30 and TRBJ1-1; D is uncertain. The sample consisted of naive CD4+ T cells from PBMCs. Sample subset: CD45RA+ positively selected. The clonotype comes from a man aged 18 to 29 in good health. Some clones in this sample may be carry-over from other donors' samples. CDR3 DNA: TGTGCCTGGAGTATTAACCTGGACACTGAAGCTTTCTTT. It codes for CAWSINLDTEAFF.